These 31 T cell receptor beta chains were sequenced from one sample in a study of T cells after yellow fever vaccination. TCRdb independently ran MiXCR on the 5' RACE reads; one entry per CDR3 protein. The sample has nearly 350,000 distinct CDR3 sequences, 7% to 9% seen once. The sequencing here drew on PBMCs, taken 35 to 50 days after the first yellow fever vaccination. These receptors all come from a man between 18 and 29 years old who received the YFV17D yellow fever vaccine.

This clonotype was observed a handful of times. The chain combines TRBV20-1 with TRBJ2-2; tentatively, D is TRBD2 (6 bases). Germline V lookup: CDR1 DFQATT, CDR2 SNEGSKA (reference sequence). V lost 3 bases and J 0 bases, leaving 23 bases between the germline ends. The CDR3 consists of 19 residues. This CDR3 is CSARRRVGGNLANTGELFF. The CDR3 nucleotides are TGCAGTGCTAGGCGCAGGGTGGGGGGTAACCTCGCGAACACCGGGGAGCTGTTTTTT.

The chain carries TRBV7-2 and TRBJ2-7; D might be TRBD2 (5 bases). Trimming took 1 base from V and 3 from J, leaving 13 bases between them. Per germline, CDR1 SGHTA and CDR2 FQGNSA. This CDR3 contains 15 residues. This CDR3 reads CASSLDGGGFYEQYF. The CDR3 coding sequence is TGTGCCAGCAGCTTAGATGGCGGCGGGTTCTACGAGCAGTACTTC.

The chain links TRBV9 to TRBJ1-6, with 10 bases matching TRBD1. V gave up 0 bases and J gave up 8 bases; unmatched junction bases: 5. In germline, CDR1 is SGDLS, CDR2 YYNGEE. This CDR3 contains 16 residues. The CDR3 DNA reads TGTGCCAGCAGCGTAGGGGGGACAGGGGTGGATTCACCCCTCCACTTT. Amino acid sequence: CASSVGGTGVDSPLHF.

This sequence joins TRBV7-9 and TRBJ2-4; tentatively, D is TRBD2 (5 bases). CDR1 SEHNR and CDR2 FQNEAQ come from the germline V gene (reference sequence). CDR3 size: 17 residues. Deletions cut 5 bases from V and 6 bases from J, with 23 bases between. CDR3 residues: CASSPYSGFSSGNIQYF. DNA for the CDR3: TGTGCCAGCAGCCCATACTCGGGATTCAGCTCGGGAAACATTCAGTACTTC.

As regards this clonotype: A much larger clone is a single base away; this may be a read error. The V and J genes are TRBV5-1 and TRBJ1-1, with a tentative D call TRBD1 (5 bases). The CDR3 has 14 residues. CDR1 is SGHRS and CDR2 is YFSETQ in the germline V gene. The CDR3, as DNA: TGCGCCAGCACCTTGGATGGGGCGGGCACTGAAGCTTTCTTT. It translates to CASTLDGAGTEAFF. The full variable domain, in which reference TRBV5-1 and TRBJ1-1 provide the parts outside the CDR3, is KAGVTQTPRYLIKTRGQQVTLSCSPISGHRSVSWYQQTPGQGLQFLFEYFSETQRNKGNFPGRFSGRQFSNSRSEMNVSTLELGDSALYLCASTLDGAGTEAFFGQGTRLTVV.

The chain joins TRBV7-2 to TRBJ1-3, with D possibly matching TRBD1 (5 bases). This CDR3 spans 14 amino acids. Germline V gene lookup returns CDR1 SGHTA and CDR2 FQGNSA. The V end lost 3 bases, the J end lost 4 bases, and 10 bases lay between the germline ends. CDR3 sequence: CASSFLQGGNTIYF. The CDR3 DNA is TGTGCCAGCAGCTTCTTGCAGGGCGGAAACACCATATATTTT.

The chain uses TRBV27 and TRBJ2-7, with 10 bases aligning to TRBD2. This CDR3 region has 15 residues. V was clipped by 4 bases and J by 0 bases; unmatched bases: 3. The germline V gene has CDR1 MNHEY and CDR2 SMNVEV (reference sequence). Here the CDR3 DNA reads TGTGCCAGCAGTTGGGAGCGGGGGGGCTCCTACGAGCAGTACTTC. Translating gives CASSWERGGSYEQYF.

The rearrangement joins TRBV18 to TRBJ1-2, with TRBD1 as a possible D gene (6 bases). The CDR3 extends over 13 amino acids. Deletions cut 6 bases from V and 2 bases from J, with 10 bases between. Per germline, CDR1 KGHSH and CDR2 LQKENI. The CDR3, as DNA: TGTGCCAGCTCCGGACAGACCAACTATGGCTACACCTTC. Protein product: CASSGQTNYGYTF.

The chain employs TRBV30 and TRBJ1-1, with D possibly being TRBD1 (5 bases). The CDR3 has 13 amino acids. The germline gives CDR1 GTSNPN, CDR2 SVGIG (reference sequence). V was trimmed by 0 bases and J by 4 bases, leaving 9 bases between them. Here the CDR3 reads CAWSVQRGTEAFF. The CDR3 DNA reads TGTGCCTGGAGTGTACAGAGGGGCACTGAAGCTTTCTTT.

This chain joins TRBV20-1 and TRBJ2-3, with D unclear. The germline V gene encodes CDR1 DFQATT and CDR2 SNEGSKA (reference sequence). With 6 bases removed from V and 2 bases from J, the gap between germline ends came to 12 bases. The CDR3 length is 13 residues. The CDR3 DNA reads TGCAGTGCAGGCGGTGAGAACACAGATACGCAGTATTTT. This gives the protein CSAGGENTDTQYF.

V and J are TRBV27 and TRBJ2-7; 8 bases line up with TRBD2. This CDR3 contains 13 residues. Germline values: CDR1 MNHEY, CDR2 SMNVEV (reference sequence). The CDR3 sequence is CSSGGGSIYEQYV. The CDR3 nucleotides read TGTTCCTCCGGGGGGGGTAGTATCTACGAGCAGTACGTC.

This chain connects TRBV12-3 or TRBV12-4 to TRBJ2-3; 8 bases agree with TRBD1. The CDR3 runs 15 residues. V shed 11 bases and J 4 bases; nucleotides not matched to a gene: 14. For the CDR3, the DNA is TGTGCCCAGGGGGCCACCCGGGTGAGCGCAGATACGCAGTATTTT. This translates into CAQGATRVSADTQYF.

This clonotype was counted a few times. This rearrangement joins TRBV12-3 or TRBV12-4 to TRBJ2-7, with 11 positions matching TRBD1. The CDR3 loop spans 15 amino acids. J lost 6 bases, V lost 4 bases, and 8 bases had no gene match. CDR3 in DNA: TGTGCCAGCAGTTCGGCTGGGACAGGGGGATCCGAGCAGTACGTC. Residues: CASSSAGTGGSEQYV.

This chain joins TRBV4-1 and TRBJ2-1, with TRBD2 identical over 8 bases. The trim removed 1 base at V and 4 bases at J, leaving 6 bases unmatched. This CDR3 has 16 residues. Per the germline V gene, CDR1 is MGHRA and CDR2 is YSYEKL. This CDR3 is CASSQVSLAVYNEQFF. CDR3 nucleotides: TGCGCCAGCAGCCAAGTATCACTAGCGGTATACAATGAGCAGTTCTTC.

There are a few counts of this clonotype. CDR3 DNA: TGCGCCAGCAGCACGGGGGAGGCGGGGGCCAAAAACATTCAGTACTTC. The encoded protein is CASSTGEAGAKNIQYF. The chain recombines TRBV5-1 with TRBJ2-4; perhaps TRBD2 as D (6 bases). Germline V gene sequence: CDR1 SGHRS, CDR2 YFSETQ. The CDR3 is made up of 16 amino acids. V was trimmed by 4 bases and J by 1 base, leaving 15 bases between them.

This clonotype was seen ten or more times. The chain couples TRBV5-1 to TRBJ1-1; D not certain. The V gene lost 2 bases and the J gene lost 4 bases, with 18 bases spanning the gap. Germline CDR1 and CDR2: SGHRS and YFSETQ. This CDR3 is built from 16 residues. DNA for the CDR3: TGCGCCAGCAGCTTTCAACACCCAGGCCGGAGCACTGAAGCTTTCTTT. Translated: CASSFQHPGRSTEAFF.

The CDR3: CASRPTNNHTYEQYV. The DNA of the CDR3 is TGTGCCAGCAGGCCGACAAATAACCACACCTACGAGCAGTACGTC. The genes are TRBV6-1 and TRBJ2-7; D remains unclear. The length of the CDR3 is 15 residues. The germline V and J ends were trimmed by 6 bases and 2 bases, with 17 bases remaining between them. Germline V CDR1 and CDR2: MNHNS, SASEGT.

This clonotype was observed many times. The chain is built from TRBV7-3 and TRBJ1-6, with 11 bases that match TRBD1. CDR1 and CDR2 (germline): SGHTA, FQGTGA. V lost 4 bases, J lost 9 bases, and 5 bases stayed unmatched. The CDR3 loop spans 15 amino acids. The CDR3 region has the DNA TGTGCCAGCAGCTACTCCGGGACAGGGGGTTCACCCCTCCACTTT. Encoded protein: CASSYSGTGGSPLHF.

The chain employs TRBV5-6 and TRBJ2-1; 7 bases are a match to TRBD2. J was trimmed by 7 bases and V by 7 bases; bases with no gene match: 2. CDR3 length equals 11 residues. Germline CDR1 is SGHDT and CDR2 is YYEEEE. This CDR3 reads CASGLENEQFF. The CDR3 coding sequence is TGTGCCAGCGGACTAGAAAATGAGCAGTTCTTC.

The chain carries TRBV5-1 and TRBJ2-1; perhaps TRBD1 as D (5 bases). The CDR3 spans 15 residues. Germline CDR1 and CDR2: SGHRS and YFSETQ. The V gene lost 0 bases and the J gene lost 9 bases, with 16 bases spanning the gap. CDR3 nucleotides: TGCGCCAGCAGCTTGGGGCAGGGATTATTGCTTGAGCAGTTCTTC. Amino acid sequence: CASSLGQGLLLEQFF.

At least ten counts were recorded for this clonotype. CDR3 sequence: CASSRAGASYEQYF. The CDR3 DNA sequence: TGTGCCAGCAGCCGAGCGGGCGCTTCCTACGAGCAGTACTTC. V usage is TRBV6-1 and J usage is TRBJ2-7; a weak D match, TRBD2 (6 bases). Germline V lookup: CDR1 MNHNS, CDR2 SASEGT. The CDR3 spans 14 residues. V was clipped by 6 bases and J by 1 base, with 13 bases between them.

This clonotype was recorded a few times. V and J are TRBV5-1 and TRBJ1-2; 8 nucleotides agree with TRBD1. CDR3 length: 14 residues. V dropped 4 bases and J dropped 8; count of bases not matched to a gene: 10. Germline V gives CDR1 SGHRS, CDR2 YFSETQ. The DNA of the CDR3 is TGCGCCAGCAGCCTGGCACAGGGGGGGGACGGCTACACCTTC. Amino acids: CASSLAQGGDGYTF.

The chain couples TRBV12-3 or TRBV12-4 to TRBJ1-2, with D perhaps matching TRBD1 (5 bases). The length of the CDR3 is 14 residues. V was cut by 7 bases and J by 4 bases, with 16 bases left in between. CDR3 loop: CASTPGGSFYGYTF. The CDR3 DNA follows: TGTGCCAGCACCCCCGGGGGGTCTTTCTATGGCTACACCTTC.

The rearrangement links TRBV28 to TRBJ2-1, with TRBD2 identical over 7 bases. Germline-derived CDR1 and CDR2 are MDHEN and SYDVKM. This CDR3 comprises 17 residues. V was clipped by 3 bases and J by 9 bases; unmatched bases: 17. The CDR3 is CASSLTPGASGRVEQFF. The CDR3 DNA reads as TGTGCCAGCAGTTTGACCCCTGGGGCTAGCGGTCGGGTTGAGCAGTTCTTC.

This clonotype came up a few times. CDR3 loop: CASSPPGRDPWRQFF. The CDR3 bases are TGTGCCAGCTCACCACCGGGACGGGACCCTTGGAGGCAGTTCTTC. The chain uses TRBV18 and TRBJ2-1; either TRBD1 or TRBD2 may supply D (5 bases each). Germline CDR1 KGHSH, CDR2 LQKENI. Between the trimmed V and J ends, which lost 0 bases and 12 bases, there was a span of 18 bases. The CDR3 is 15 residues long.

The chain combines TRBV19 with TRBJ2-1, with D possibly matching TRBD2 (6 bases). V lost 1 base and J lost 6, with 16 bases in between. CDR1 LNHDA and CDR2 SQIVND come from the germline V gene (reference sequence). The CDR3 runs 16 residues. The CDR3 loop reads CASSIALTGERNEQFF. In nucleotides, the CDR3 is TGTGCCAGTAGTATAGCCCTTACGGGGGAGCGCAATGAGCAGTTCTTC.

This rearrangement joins TRBV7-9 to TRBJ2-3; D is unresolved. Germline loops: CDR1 SEHNR, CDR2 FQNEAQ (reference sequence). CDR3 size: 12 residues. Deletions cut 6 bases from V and 5 bases from J, with 9 bases between. CDR3 coding DNA: TGTGCCAGCAGTCCCTTTAGAGATACGCAGTATTTT. As protein: CASSPFRDTQYF. Combining the CDR3 with reference TRBV7-9 and TRBJ2-3 gives the whole variable domain DTGVSQNPRHKITKRGQNVTFRCDPISEHNRLYWYRQTLGQGPEFLTYFQNEAQLEKSRLLSDRFSAERPKGSFSTLEIQRTEQGDSAMYLCASSPFRDTQYFGPGTRLTVL.

The chain is built from TRBV7-9 and TRBJ2-1; D may be TRBD2 (6 bases). Trimming took off 7 bases at V and 8 bases at J, with 21 bases between the two ends. Germline V gene sequence: CDR1 SEHNR, CDR2 FQNEAQ (reference sequence). The length of the CDR3 is 15 residues. CDR3 loop: CASTLLSRRDDEQFF. CDR3 in DNA: TGTGCCAGCACCCTACTCAGCAGGAGGGATGATGAGCAGTTCTTC.

This clonotype has more than one count but fewer than ten. The V call is TRBV20-1, the J call TRBJ2-3; tentative D call: TRBD2 (5 bases). This CDR3 region has 12 residues. V shed 5 bases and J shed 12 bases, with 18 bases lying between them. Per germline, CDR1 DFQATT and CDR2 SNEGSKA (reference sequence). The CDR3 region is CSAFPAGPIQYF. CDR3 bases: TGCAGTGCTTTTCCTGCGGGCCCAATACAGTATTTT.

There are a few counts of this clonotype. The chain combines TRBV7-9 with TRBJ2-3, with 9 bases matching TRBD1. Germline V CDR1 and CDR2: SEHNR, FQNEAQ (reference sequence). Trimming at V came to 4 bases and at J to 6 bases, leaving 8 bases not matched to a gene. This CDR3 has 15 amino acids. CDR3: CASSYRTGVADTQYF. CDR3 nucleotide sequence: TGTGCCAGCAGCTACCGGACAGGGGTTGCGGATACGCAGTATTTT.

This clonotype was detected only a few times. The gene calls are TRBV5-1 and TRBJ1-1; D is unresolved. Germline CDR1 SGHRS, CDR2 YFSETQ. Trimming pared 4 bases from V and 6 bases from J, leaving 19 bases between. This CDR3 has 15 amino acids. CDR3 DNA sequence: TGCGCCAGCAGCCAAAGTCCCACCGGCCGAGCTGAAGCTTTCTTT. It is translated as CASSQSPTGRAEAFF.